Below, 18 T cell receptor beta chains from the same sample are listed, as sequenced in a study of brain T cells in children with intractable seizures. Clones were sequenced by immunoSEQ multiplex PCR, and TCRdb holds only the in-frame ones, with some missing. The data contain 95,000 to 120,000 clones, approximately 94% of them singletons. The material was peripheral blood, obtained at surgery. These receptors were taken from a boy less than two years old with hemimegalencephaly and intractable seizures.

This clone was seen only once. The V gene is TRBV28, the J gene TRBJ2-4; 12 nucleotides agree with TRBD2. The CDR3 contains 14 residues. Germline values: CDR1 MDHEN, CDR2 SYDVKM. The V gene end was trimmed by 6 bases and the J gene end by 5 bases; junction bases not matched to a gene: 2. The CDR3 DNA is TGTGCCAGCAGGGCTAGCGGGAGGGAAAACATTCAGTACTTC. Encoded protein: CASRASGRENIQYF.

The rearrangement links TRBV30 to TRBJ2-1, with 15 bases matching TRBD2. V shed 3 bases and J 6 bases; nucleotides not matched to a gene: 6. The CDR3 length is 16 residues. The germline V gene has CDR1 GTSNPN and CDR2 SVGIG (reference sequence). CDR3 loop: CAWRSPGLAGGNEQFF. DNA for the CDR3: TGTGCCTGGAGGTCACCGGGACTAGCGGGAGGCAATGAGCAGTTCTTC.

DNA of the CDR3: TGCGCCAGCAGTGGGGTAAACACTGAAGCTTTCTTT. Translated, it gives CASSGVNTEAFF. The rearrangement links TRBV5-1 to TRBJ1-1; D is ambiguous. Germline lookup yields CDR1 SGHRS and CDR2 YFSETQ. The CDR3 extends over 12 amino acids. Trimming shortened V by 5 bases and J by 2 bases, and 7 bases separated the two germline ends.

The chain employs TRBV9 and TRBJ2-6; 7 positions match TRBD1. V lost 3 bases, J lost 2 bases, and 2 bases stayed unmatched. The CDR3 runs 15 residues. Looked up from germline, CDR1 is SGDLS and CDR2 is YYNGEE. CDR3 loop: CASSGTGAGANVLTF. Written as DNA, the CDR3 is TGTGCCAGCAGCGGAACAGGGGCTGGGGCCAACGTCCTGACTTTC.

On this clone itself: Distinct nucleotide sequences in the sample also encode this CDR3. The CDR3 DNA sequence: TGTGCCAGCTCACCGGGGGAGAATCAGCCCCAGCATTTT. Translating it yields CASSPGENQPQHF. The chain recombines TRBV18 with TRBJ1-5; D might be TRBD1 (5 bases). The V gene's germline CDR1 is KGHSH and CDR2 LQKENI. V shed 3 bases and J shed 4 bases, with 7 bases lying between them. The CDR3 spans 13 residues.

The rearrangement uses TRBV2 and TRBJ1-2, with TRBD1 matching 11 bases. The CDR3 length is 14 residues. Germline lookup yields CDR1 SNHLY and CDR2 FYNNEI. V lost 11 bases, J lost 8 bases, and 13 bases stayed unmatched. CDR3 sequence: CAGQGAIEWGGYTF. The CDR3 region has the DNA TGTGCCGGACAGGGGGCTATTGAATGGGGAGGCTACACCTTC.

The chain couples TRBV14 to TRBJ1-4; TRBD1 matches 8 bases. The CDR3 spans 14 residues. Germline lookup yields CDR1 SGHDN and CDR2 FVKESK. Losses at the gene ends were 2 bases for V and 7 bases for J; bases not matched to a gene: 3. The CDR3 sequence: CASSQQGAGEKLFF. The CDR3 bases are TGTGCCAGCAGCCAACAGGGGGCCGGTGAAAAACTGTTTTTT. Drawing the rest from reference TRBV14 and TRBJ1-4, the complete variable domain is EAGVTQFPSHSVIEKGQTVTLRCDPISGHDNLYWYRRVMGKEIKFLLHFVKESKQDESGMPNNRFLAERTGGTYSTLKVQPAELEDSGVYFCASSQQGAGEKLFFGSGTQLSVL.

This chain connects TRBV7-8 to TRBJ2-5, with 15 bases lining up with TRBD2. The length of the CDR3 is 19 residues. CDR1 and CDR2 (germline): SGHVS, FQNEAQ. With V trimmed by 5 bases and J by 0 bases, 10 bases remained unmatched. As DNA, the CDR3 is TGTGCCAGCAGCCGTGGACTAGCGGGAGGGAGAATCTACCAAGAGACCCAGTACTTC. Its translation is CASSRGLAGGRIYQETQYF. Drawing the rest from reference TRBV7-8 and TRBJ2-5, the complete variable domain is GAGVSQSPRYKVAKRGQDVALRCDPISGHVSLFWYQQALGQGPEFLTYFQNEAQLDKSGLPSDRFFAERPEGSVSTLKIQRTQQEDSAVYLCASSRGLAGGRIYQETQYFGPGTRLLVL.

This sequence joins TRBV2 and TRBJ2-3, with D tentatively TRBD2 (5 bases). Germline V lookup: CDR1 SNHLY, CDR2 FYNNEI. Trimming cost V 7 bases and J 4 bases, with 9 bases left between them. The CDR3 is 12 residues long. This chain's CDR3 is CASTGRADTQYF. CDR3 DNA: TGTGCCAGCACGGGGAGAGCAGATACGCAGTATTTT.

The chain employs TRBV30 and TRBJ1-1; 10 positions match TRBD1. The CDR3 covers 13 residues. Germline-derived CDR1 and CDR2 are GTSNPN and SVGIG (reference sequence). V shed 0 bases, J shed 11 bases, and the junction held 6 bases outside the gene matches. This CDR3 reads CAWSVRTGGEAFF. CDR3 DNA: TGTGCCTGGAGTGTAAGGACAGGGGGGGAGGCTTTCTTT.

The chain carries TRBV6-5 and TRBJ1-2; perhaps TRBD1 as D (5 bases). Germline CDR1 is MNHEY and CDR2 is SVGAGI. The CDR3 loop spans 15 amino acids. Deletions cut 5 bases from V and 2 bases from J, with 15 bases between. CDR3 region: CASSTAHPGNYGYTF. CDR3 DNA: TGTGCCAGCAGTACCGCCCATCCAGGGAACTATGGCTACACCTTC.

This clone was found once. The rearrangement links TRBV28 to TRBJ2-2; D may match TRBD1 or TRBD2 (6 bases each). CDR3 length equals 15 residues. Trimming left V 10 bases short and J 0 bases short, with 15 bases between. Germline V gene lookup returns CDR1 MDHEN and CDR2 SYDVKM. The DNA of the CDR3 is TGTGCCATCACTACGGGGGCAGCGAACACCGGGGAGCTGTTTTTT. Protein product: CAITTGAANTGELFF.

The chain is built from TRBV9 and TRBJ1-3; 7 nucleotides line up with TRBD1. V trimming: 0 bases; J trimming: 3 bases; junction bases outside the gene matches: 6. CDR1 SGDLS and CDR2 YYNGEE come from the germline V gene. The CDR3 sequence is 16 residues long. CDR3 protein: CASSVDPTGVGNTIYF. CDR3 bases: TGTGCCAGCAGCGTAGACCCAACAGGGGTTGGAAACACCATATATTTT.

J is TRBJ2-1 and V is TRBV11-2, with D perhaps matching TRBD1 or TRBD2 (5 bases each). Germline V lookup: CDR1 SGHAT, CDR2 FQNNGV. The CDR3 is 16 residues long. The ends were cut back, 2 bases at V and 0 bases at J, with 11 bases in the middle. CDR3 sequence (DNA): TGTGCCAGCAGCTTAACGGGTGGGGGCTCCTACAATGAGCAGTTCTTC. Protein product: CASSLTGGGSYNEQFF.

The chain couples TRBV28 to TRBJ2-7; D gene uncertain. This CDR3 comprises 14 residues. V was cut by 2 bases and J by 2 bases, with 10 bases left in between. CDR1 MDHEN and CDR2 SYDVKM come from the germline V gene. CDR3 sequence reads: CASSLAGETYEQYF. The CDR3 nucleotides read TGTGCCAGCAGTTTAGCAGGTGAGACCTACGAGCAGTACTTC.

The chain uses TRBV7-3 and TRBJ2-1; 8 bases match TRBD2. This CDR3 is built from 15 residues. V was clipped by 5 bases and J by 7 bases; unmatched bases: 10. Germline lookup yields CDR1 SGHTA and CDR2 FQGTGA. Here the CDR3 DNA reads TGTGCCAGCAGCCAACAAGGGACTAGTAGGAATGAGCAGTTCTTC. Encoded protein: CASSQQGTSRNEQFF.

This chain uses TRBV27 with TRBJ2-2; the D gene is possibly TRBD1 (6 bases). V was trimmed by 1 base and J by 6 bases, leaving 9 bases between them. The CDR3 runs 14 residues. Per germline, CDR1 MNHEY and CDR2 SMNVEV (reference sequence). The CDR3 DNA reads as TGTGCCAGCAGTTTATGGGCAGGGGCCGGGGAGCTGTTTTTT. It codes for CASSLWAGAGELFF.

This chain connects TRBV27 to TRBJ2-7; TRBD2 is a possible D gene (6 bases). Trimming left V 3 bases short and J 7 bases short, with 22 bases between. The CDR3 consists of 16 residues. Germline V gene data show CDR1 as MNHEY and CDR2 as SMNVEV (reference sequence). This CDR3 is CASSFLSPGRGGEQYF. CDR3 nucleotide sequence: TGTGCCAGCAGTTTTCTTAGTCCCGGGAGAGGAGGGGAGCAGTACTTC.